This T cell receptor (beta chain) was observed in a study of blood T cell repertoires in COVID-19. V dropped 4 bases and J dropped 1 base, with 17 bases sitting between them. Germline assignment: CDR1 KGHSH and CDR2 LQKENI. The CDR3 runs 16 residues. The table came from immunoSEQ multiplex PCR; TCRdb's copy has only in-frame clones and leaves some out. The table has over 300,000 clones, around nine tenths seen once; the top ten hold approximately 6%. Material: PBMCs or T cells enriched from blood (not recorded which). V gene TRBV18 combines with J gene TRBJ2-7, with D possibly matching TRBD1 (6 bases). This clonotype was obtained from a woman aged 25 to 39 who had recovered from COVID-19. The CDR3: CASSLLGAPPSYEQYF. The CDR3 DNA is TGTGCCAGCTCACTACTGGGGGCGCCCCCTTCCTACGAGCAGTACTTC.